The entry below describes one TCR beta chain. This clonotype is labeled large (0.1 to 1%). Its antigen is unknown. There are no base qualities to consult, and no much larger clone falls within one base. This sample was included in a study of spatial heterogeneity in lung cancer (dated by TCRdb to between 2019 and 2020). Context from the whole study: Beta-chain transcripts were consistently detected in greater numbers than alpha-chain transcripts, which likely reflects a higher abundance of beta-chain transcripts. Both alpha and beta chains were TCR-sequenced in 200 or so tumor regions, 64 matched nontumor lung samples and roughly 50 PBMC samples obtained at surgery. In non-small cell lung cancer, the study made a quantitative comparison of TCR alpha and beta repertoires among multiple tumor regions, matched nontumor lung and blood. The study linked features of the TCR repertoire to counts of nonsynonymous mutations, which were determined by whole-exome sequencing of tumor tissue. TCR transcript counts in tumor regions correlated strongly with a T cell transcriptional module score from matched bulk RNA-seq. In the raw uncorrected reads, each unique combination of TCR and UMI appeared more than ten times on average. Findings and caveats that apply to the study as a whole: The count of ubiquitous expanded TCRs correlated with the count of ubiquitous nonsynonymous mutations, and the count of regional expanded TCRs correlated with the count of regional nonsynonymous mutations. Estimated TCR-seq coverage of tumor T cells was only around 6.7% for alpha chains and roughly 13% for beta chains. Confirming at a functional level the hypothesis that regional TCRs recognize regional mutations was considered to require additional single-cell paired TCR alpha and beta sequencing. A correlation was observed between the number of expanded intratumoral alpha and beta TCRs and the tumor nonsynonymous mutation count.

Receptor amplification or capture employed 5' RACE. Data came from a NextSeq 500. In the TCR library protocol, a unique molecular identifier was attached to each TCR cDNA molecule so that PCR and sequencing errors could be corrected. Per the source publication's procedure: TCR identification, UMI-based error correction and CDR3 extraction were performed with Decombinator tools. Expanded TCRs were defined as those above a frequency of 2 per 1,000, corresponding to the top 1% of the tumor frequency distribution. Expanded tumor TCRs statistically deemed absent (corrected P<0.05) from at least one tumor region were classed as regional, and all other expanded tumor TCRs were classed as ubiquitous. Each repertoire was subsampled 100 times to 5,000 TCRs, after which Renyi diversity was computed with the R vegan package. CDR3 similarity networks were built from amino acid triplet string-kernel similarity, connecting CDR3s with pairwise similarity above 0.82. TCRdb itself trimmed the public reads at Q25 with fastp, ran MiXCR and retained productive beta chains. For every CDR3 protein sequence, its rows merge into one entry that carries the most common genes and DNA. These V and J calls rely on TCRdb rather than the paper's analysis. The sample table records approximately 1,500 distinct CDR3 sequences; roughly 21% of these occur just once. Clones ranked in the top ten supply about a fifth of the sample.

CDR3 length: 10 amino acids, cysteine to phenylalanine. This entry keeps only the CDR3 DNA: 30 bases, framed from base 1. CDR1 and CDR2 were assigned from the germline V gene as MNHNS and SASEGT. A distance of 4 bases separates the germline ends of V and J, which lose 8 bases and 3 bases respectively. In the paper's terms, the time point label means: sample taken at primary tumor resection. Samples were obtained from approximately 70 patients with early-stage, untreated non-small cell lung cancer from the lung TRACERx cohort. For TCR sequencing, whole RNA was extracted from tumor and nontumor lung tissue, or from cryopreserved PBMC samples, and no cell sorting was done. Patients were selected for TCR sequencing only if sufficient RNA was available from at least two tumor regions. A lung pathologist reviewed the tumor and adjacent nontumor lung specimens before the specimens were selected.

This receptor was taken from a male donor with early-stage non-small cell lung cancer. The starting material was lung tumor tissue, obtained at surgery. This chain is built from TRBV6-1 and TRBJ1-1; the D gene is unclear. In nucleotide form, the sequence is TGTGCCAGCGGAGACACTGAAGCTTTCTTT. It encodes CASGDTEAFF.